This entry lists 15 T cell receptor beta chains sequenced from one sample in a study of blood T cell repertoires in COVID-19. Repertoires were generated with immunoSEQ multiplex PCR, while TCRdb's copy carries only in-frame clones and drops some. The table lists around 94,000 clones, about four fifths of them singletons. The sample consisted of peripheral blood. The receptors shown here come from a human donor in a cohort sampled during active COVID-19.

This sequence joins TRBV5-4 and TRBJ2-7; 11 bases match TRBD2. Germline V gene sequence: CDR1 SGHNT, CDR2 YYREEE (reference sequence). The CDR3 contains 18 residues. Germline trimming cut 0 bases from V and 1 base from J; bases unmatched to any gene: 9. Here the CDR3 DNA reads TGTGCCAGCAGCTTGGGGGGGACTAGCGGACTACCTTCCTACGAGCAGTACTTC. Protein: CASSLGGTSGLPSYEQYF.

The chain links TRBV28 to TRBJ2-2; 8 bases are shared with TRBD2. Germline V gene sequence: CDR1 MDHEN, CDR2 SYDVKM. The length of the CDR3 is 15 residues. V trimming: 3 bases; J trimming: 4 bases; junction bases outside the gene matches: 4. CDR3 sequence (DNA): TGTGCCAGCAGTTTTATCGGGAGGGGCACCGGGGAGCTGTTTTTT. It codes for CASSFIGRGTGELFF. Filled out from reference TRBV28 and TRBJ2-2, the complete variable domain reads DVKVTQSSRYLVKRTGEKVFLECVQDMDHENMFWYRQDPGLGLRLIYFSYDVKMKEKGDIPEGYSVSREKKERFSLILESASTNQTSMYLCASSFIGRGTGELFFGEGSRLTVL.

The chain carries TRBV11-2 and TRBJ2-7, with TRBD2 as a possible D gene (5 bases). The germline V and J ends were trimmed by 2 bases and 3 bases, with 8 bases remaining between them. The germline V gene has CDR1 SGHAT and CDR2 FQNNGV. The CDR3 sequence is 13 residues long. The CDR3 loop reads CASSLQAGYEQYF. DNA of the CDR3: TGTGCCAGCAGCTTACAGGCGGGCTACGAGCAGTACTTC.

In DNA, the CDR3 is TGTGCCAGCAGCTGGACAGTCCGTGGCTACACCTTC. Amino acids: CASSWTVRGYTF. This sequence joins TRBV2 and TRBJ1-2, with a possible D match to TRBD1 (6 bases). CDR1 is SNHLY, CDR2 FYNNEI, per germline. Trimming cost V 6 bases and J 7 bases, with 12 bases left between them. The CDR3 contains 12 residues.

The chain joins TRBV2 to TRBJ2-7; D perhaps matches TRBD1 (6 bases). Trimming cost V 1 base and J 9 bases, with 16 bases left between them. In germline, CDR1 is SNHLY, CDR2 FYNNEI. The CDR3 sequence is 14 residues long. The CDR3 loop reads CASSEGTDYVGQYF. DNA of the CDR3: TGTGCCAGCAGTGAAGGGACAGATTACGTTGGGCAGTACTTC.

This clone was observed a few times. The rearrangement links TRBV1 to TRBJ1-1; the table's D call TRBD1 went unverified against the DNA. TRBV1 is a pseudogene segment. The CDR3 covers 14 residues. The CDR3, as DNA: TGCAGGGCCGGCAGGCAGATTATGAACACTGAAGCTTTCTTT. Translated: CRAGRQIMNTEAFF.

V usage is TRBV7-2 and J usage is TRBJ2-2, with 8 nucleotides matching TRBD1. The CDR3 has 15 residues. The V segment lost 5 bases and the J segment 7 bases; nucleotides outside the gene matches: 9. Germline CDR1 is SGHTA and CDR2 is FQGNSA. CDR3 DNA: TGTGCCAGCAGCCCAAACAGGGGGGCCGGCGGGGAGCTGTTTTTT. It codes for CASSPNRGAGGELFF.

The V gene is TRBV28, the J gene TRBJ1-2; no firm D call. This CDR3 region has 13 residues. The germline V gene encodes CDR1 MDHEN and CDR2 SYDVKM. V dropped 3 bases and J dropped 6 bases, with 11 bases sitting between them. CDR3 region: CASSLAGWDGYTF. The CDR3 bases are TGTGCCAGCAGTTTGGCGGGATGGGATGGCTACACCTTC.

This clone was observed a handful of times. The V call is TRBV3-1 (or the pseudogene TRBV3-2), the J call TRBJ1-5, with a possible D match to TRBD1 (6 bases). The ends were cut back, 4 bases at V and 7 bases at J, with 14 bases in the middle. Germline V CDR1 and CDR2: LGHDT, YNNKEL (reference sequence). This CDR3 is built from 14 residues. As DNA, the CDR3 is TGTGCCAGCAGCCGAGAACAGGGACACCAGCCCCAGCATTTT. Translated: CASSREQGHQPQHF.

The chain combines TRBV7-9 with TRBJ1-4; D not resolved. The V end lost 5 bases, the J end lost 10 bases, and 17 bases lay between the germline ends. The CDR3 contains 14 residues. CDR1 and CDR2 (germline): SEHNR, FQNEAQ (reference sequence). The CDR3 DNA is TGTGCCAGCAGCCCGGACTGGGAGTTCGGAAAACTGTTTTTT. This gives the protein CASSPDWEFGKLFF. Complete variable domain (other parts from reference TRBV7-9 and TRBJ1-4): DTGVSQNPRHKITKRGQNVTFRCDPISEHNRLYWYRQTLGQGPEFLTYFQNEAQLEKSRLLSDRFSAERPKGSFSTLEIQRTEQGDSAMYLCASSPDWEFGKLFFGSGTQLSVL.

The CDR3 loop reads CASSTSGSVSYYEQYF. CDR3 nucleotide sequence: TGTGCCAGCAGTACTAGCGGGAGCGTATCCTACTACGAGCAGTACTTC. The gene calls are TRBV28 and TRBJ2-7; 11 bases fit TRBD2. The germline V gene encodes CDR1 MDHEN and CDR2 SYDVKM. Unmatched junction bases numbered 9, after V lost 5 bases and J lost 3 bases. The CDR3 spans 16 residues.

The rearrangement uses TRBV4-2 and TRBJ2-3, with D maybe TRBD2 (7 bases). V lost 1 base, J lost 4 bases, and 12 bases lay in between. The CDR3 has 15 residues. CDR1 is LGHNA, CDR2 YNFKEQ, per germline. CDR3 nucleotides: TGTGCCAGCAGCCAAGGGGGGCGGGAGTCAGATACGCAGTATTTT. Translating gives CASSQGGRESDTQYF.

The V call is TRBV7-2, the J call TRBJ2-7; D may be TRBD2 (6 bases). V shed 5 bases and J shed 9 bases, with 23 bases lying between them. Germline lookup yields CDR1 SGHTA and CDR2 FQGNSA. The CDR3 loop spans 15 amino acids. CDR3 nucleotides: TGTGCCAGCAGCGTCGGAGGGACCCTAGGGAAGCGGCAGTACTTC. Protein product: CASSVGGTLGKRQYF.

This clone was seen more than once but under ten times. V and J are TRBV7-3 and TRBJ2-2; D unresolved. CDR3 size: 12 residues. Germline-derived CDR1 and CDR2 are SGHTA and FQGTGA. Trimming removed 2 bases at V and 7 bases at J, with 5 bases between. CDR3: CASSLEVGELFF. DNA of the CDR3: TGTGCCAGCAGCTTAGAGGTCGGGGAGCTGTTTTTT.

The chain is built from TRBV19 and TRBJ1-2; TRBD1 matches at 7 bases. Germline CDR1 reads LNHDA; CDR2 reads SQIVND (reference sequence). The CDR3 sequence is 15 residues long. Trimming removed 5 bases from V and 1 base from J; junction bases left unmatched: 7. The CDR3 reads CASSSYRDSNYGYTF. The CDR3 DNA sequence: TGTGCCAGTAGTTCCTACCGGGACAGTAACTATGGCTACACCTTC. Supplemented by reference TRBV19 and TRBJ1-2, the full variable domain reads DGGITQSPKYLFRKEGQNVTLSCEQNLNHDAMYWYRQDPGQGLRLIYYSQIVNDFQKGDIAEGYSVSREKKESFPLTVTSAQKNPTAFYLCASSSYRDSNYGYTFGSGTRLTVV.